The present TCR beta chain was sequenced within a study of blood T cell repertoires in COVID-19. Looking at the study overall: Whether acute or convalescent, the COVID-19 samples came from the United States, Italy and Spain. T cells, B-cell-depleted T cells, or PBMCs supplied cDNA or gDNA.

The assay was immunoSEQ multiplex PCR, and TCRdb's table has in-frame clones only and misses some. The profile covers a few hundred thousand clones, with around nine tenths appearing a single time and 0.85% to 1.3% taken by the ten largest. The sequencing sample was made of PBMCs or T cells enriched from blood (not recorded which). This receptor was obtained from a woman aged 25 to 39 who had been exposed to COVID-19.

CDR3 sequence reads: CATSDTDRQGGGETQYF. The CDR3 coding sequence is TGTGCCACCAGTGACACTGACCGACAGGGAGGAGGGGAGACCCAGTACTTC. This chain links TRBV24-1 with TRBJ2-5; the D gene is possibly TRBD1 (7 bases). V was clipped by 4 bases and J by 5 bases, with 22 bases between them. The CDR3 length is 17 residues. Germline V gene data show CDR1 as KGHDR and CDR2 as SFDVKD.